The 30 T cell receptor beta chains reported below all come from one sample, sequenced in a study of CD8 T cell repertoires and HIV-1 epitope variants. Assay: immunoSEQ multiplex PCR; the TCRdb copy retains only in-frame clones and omits some. The sample records 4,700 or so clones, about 72% being singletons. No antigen has been assigned to these receptors. Source material: cultured CD8+ T cells derived from PBMCs. Receptors were obtained from a male donor with HIV.

The chain carries TRBV7-6 and TRBJ2-3; tentative D call: TRBD2 (7 bases). V was pared by 0 bases and J by 8 bases, with 12 bases between. Germline CDR1 and CDR2: SGHVS and FNYEAQ. CDR3 length equals 14 residues. The CDR3 nucleotides read TGTGCCAGCAGCTTAGCGGGGGGGGCCGGTACGCAGTATTTT. This codes for CASSLAGGAGTQYF.

This chain links TRBV27 with TRBJ2-1; perhaps TRBD1 as D (5 bases). Per germline, CDR1 MNHEY and CDR2 SMNVEV (reference sequence). Trimming removed 6 bases from V and 6 bases from J, with 12 bases in between. The CDR3 runs 13 residues. The CDR3 region has the DNA TGTGCCAGCAGATTAGACAGCTCCAATGAGCAGTTCTTC. It is translated as CASRLDSSNEQFF.

The gene calls are TRBV28 and TRBJ2-1; TRBD2 agrees at 9 bases. Germline assignment: CDR1 MDHEN and CDR2 SYDVKM. With V trimmed by 10 bases and J by 0 bases, 7 bases remained unmatched. The CDR3 contains 15 residues. The CDR3 here is CATKREVSSYNEQFF. As DNA, the CDR3 is TGTGCCACTAAGCGGGAGGTTAGCTCCTACAATGAGCAGTTCTTC. Looking up the rest from reference TRBV28 and TRBJ2-1 gives the full variable domain: DVKVTQSSRYLVKRTGEKVFLECVQDMDHENMFWYRQDPGLGLRLIYFSYDVKMKEKGDIPEGYSVSREKKERFSLILESASTNQTSMYLCATKREVSSYNEQFFGPGTRLTVL.

V gene TRBV2 combines with J gene TRBJ1-6, with TRBD1 matching 7 bases. V gave up 4 bases and J gave up 8 bases; unmatched junction bases: 2. The germline gives CDR1 SNHLY, CDR2 FYNNEI. The CDR3 length is 13 residues. CDR3 bases: TGTGCCAGCAGTGGGGACAGTCATTCACCCCTCCACTTT. Its protein is CASSGDSHSPLHF.

The chain links TRBV6-4 to TRBJ2-3; 7 nucleotides align to TRBD1. V lost 3 bases to trimming and J lost 4 bases; unmatched junction nucleotides: 4. The CDR3 consists of 14 residues. Germline V gene lookup returns CDR1 MRHNA and CDR2 SNTAGT. CDR3 residues: CASSEEGAADTQYF. As DNA, the CDR3 is TGTGCCAGCAGTGAAGAGGGGGCGGCAGATACGCAGTATTTT.

The V gene is TRBV27, the J gene TRBJ2-5; 9 bases map to TRBD1. After removal of 10 bases from V and 5 bases from J, the junction contained 8 bases not matched to a gene. Per the germline V gene, CDR1 is MNHEY and CDR2 is SMNVEV (reference sequence). The CDR3 has 13 amino acids. The CDR3 here is CATRQGVLETQYF. The CDR3, as DNA: TGTGCCACCAGACAGGGGGTTTTGGAGACCCAGTACTTC.

This clone was found once. CDR3 coding DNA: TGTGCCAGCAGAAACACAGGCAATCAGCCCCAGCATTTT. It codes for CASRNTGNQPQHF. V gene TRBV28 combines with J gene TRBJ1-5; no clear D gene. This CDR3 is built from 13 residues. V was pared by 6 bases and J by 2 bases, with 8 bases between. Germline CDR1 MDHEN, CDR2 SYDVKM. Drawing the rest from reference TRBV28 and TRBJ1-5, the complete variable domain is DVKVTQSSRYLVKRTGEKVFLECVQDMDHENMFWYRQDPGLGLRLIYFSYDVKMKEKGDIPEGYSVSREKKERFSLILESASTNQTSMYLCASRNTGNQPQHFGDGTRLSIL.

This chain uses TRBV9 with TRBJ1-4; tentative D call: TRBD1 (5 bases). Trimming took 1 base from V and 7 from J, leaving 11 bases between them. The CDR3 consists of 14 residues. Germline V CDR1 and CDR2: SGDLS, YYNGEE. This CDR3 is CASSVMGGSEKLFF. The CDR3 coding sequence is TGTGCCAGCAGCGTAATGGGGGGAAGTGAAAAACTGTTTTTT.

V and J are TRBV7-9 and TRBJ2-7, with D perhaps TRBD1 (7 bases). The CDR3 is 15 residues long. V was cut by 4 bases and J by 0 bases, with 13 bases left in between. Germline CDR1 SEHNR, CDR2 FQNEAQ (reference sequence). CDR3 sequence (DNA): TGTGCCAGCAGCTGGGAGGCAGGGGGCTCCTACGAGCAGTACTTC. Its translation is CASSWEAGGSYEQYF.

This sequence joins TRBV7-3 and TRBJ2-7; D perhaps matches TRBD2 (6 bases). The germline V and J ends were trimmed by 2 bases and 6 bases, with 8 bases remaining between them. The CDR3 covers 12 residues. The germline V gene encodes CDR1 SGHTA and CDR2 FQGTGA. CDR3 coding DNA: TGTGCCAGCAGCTTACGAGCGGGCGAGCAGTACTTC. Protein: CASSLRAGEQYF.

V gene TRBV4-1 combines with J gene TRBJ2-1; 13 bases match TRBD2. Germline values: CDR1 MGHRA, CDR2 YSYEKL. The V and J ends lost 4 bases and 0 bases, in that order; junction bases with no gene match: 0. The CDR3 runs 16 residues. For the CDR3, the DNA is TGCGCCAGCAGCCGGACTAGCGGGAGCTCCTACAATGAGCAGTTCTTC. Amino acid sequence: CASSRTSGSSYNEQFF.

This clone appeared a few times. The chain couples TRBV6-5 to TRBJ1-5; D uncertain. V shed 3 bases and J shed 5 bases, with 8 bases lying between them. The CDR3 totals 13 residues. Germline CDR1 MNHEY, CDR2 SVGAGI. The CDR3 DNA reads as TGTGCCAGCAGTTATCGATTGGATCAGCCCCAGCATTTT. Translated, it gives CASSYRLDQPQHF.

This clone was counted a few times. The chain couples TRBV11-2 to TRBJ1-1; TRBD1 might be the D (5 bases). The V and J ends lost 5 bases and 0 bases respectively, with 7 bases between them. The germline V gene encodes CDR1 SGHAT and CDR2 FQNNGV. The CDR3 consists of 13 residues. CDR3 DNA sequence: TGTGCCAGCAGCCGGGGGATGAACACTGAAGCTTTCTTT. Translated: CASSRGMNTEAFF.

The rearrangement links TRBV5-4 to TRBJ2-3; 7 bases line up with TRBD2. Unmatched junction bases numbered 9, after V lost 4 bases and J lost 1 base. The CDR3 runs 16 residues. In germline, CDR1 is SGHNT, CDR2 YYREEE (reference sequence). CDR3 DNA sequence: TGTGCCAGCAGCGGGGGAGGGACGAGGGGCACAGATACGCAGTATTTT. Translation: CASSGGGTRGTDTQYF.

CDR3 nucleotide sequence: TGTGCCAGCAGTTTATTTGGACCCAACAATGAGCAGTTCTTC. Encoded protein: CASSLFGPNNEQFF. This rearrangement joins TRBV28 to TRBJ2-1; D is uncertain. The germline V and J ends were trimmed by 1 base and 5 bases, with 9 bases remaining between them. The CDR3 runs to 14 residues. Germline-derived CDR1 and CDR2 are MDHEN and SYDVKM.

This chain links TRBV9 with TRBJ2-7; D may correspond to TRBD1 or TRBD2 (7 bases each). The ends were cut back, 3 bases at V and 0 bases at J, with 13 bases in the middle. In germline, CDR1 is SGDLS, CDR2 YYNGEE. There are 15 residues in the CDR3. The CDR3 DNA reads as TGTGCCAGCAGCGCCCGGGGGGACAGCTCCTACGAGCAGTACTTC. It translates to CASSARGDSSYEQYF.

V usage is TRBV28 and J usage is TRBJ2-1; 10 positions match TRBD2. The CDR3 has 14 amino acids. Trimming took 7 bases from V and 5 from J; bases not matched to a gene: 5. The germline V gene has CDR1 MDHEN and CDR2 SYDVKM. CDR3 amino acids: CASMGLANDNEQFF. The CDR3 DNA reads as TGTGCCAGCATGGGACTAGCGAACGACAATGAGCAGTTCTTC.

Sample share makes this clone medium-sized. V is TRBV27 and J is TRBJ2-7, with 11 bases fitting TRBD2. This CDR3 is 17 amino acids long. The germline V gene has CDR1 MNHEY and CDR2 SMNVEV (reference sequence). V shed 6 bases and J 0 bases; nucleotides not matched to a gene: 10. The CDR3 nucleotides are TGTGCCAGCAGCCCCATCTCTACTAGCGGGAGCTCCTACGAGCAGTACTTC. Protein sequence: CASSPISTSGSSYEQYF.

The chain recombines TRBV7-2 with TRBJ1-2, with D possibly being TRBD1 (6 bases). The V end was cut by 3 bases, the J end by 5 bases, with 13 bases between. CDR3 length equals 14 residues. In germline, CDR1 is SGHTA, CDR2 FQGNSA. CDR3 residues: CASSFTGQSYGYTF. In DNA form, the CDR3 reads TGTGCCAGCAGCTTCACCGGACAGAGTTATGGCTACACCTTC.

This chain links TRBV5-1 with TRBJ2-1; 9 bases line up with TRBD2. The CDR3 has 15 residues. Germline V gives CDR1 SGHRS, CDR2 YFSETQ. J was trimmed by 10 bases and V by 0 bases; bases with no gene match: 8. CDR3 bases: TGCGCCAGCAGCTTGGGTGGCGGGAGGGCCGAAGAGCAGTTCTTC. It encodes CASSLGGGRAEEQFF. Full variable domain (missing parts from reference TRBV5-1 and TRBJ2-1): KAGVTQTPRYLIKTRGQQVTLSCSPISGHRSVSWYQQTPGQGLQFLFEYFSETQRNKGNFPGRFSGRQFSNSRSEMNVSTLELGDSALYLCASSLGGGRAEEQFFGPGTRLTVL.

The chain employs TRBV11-2 and TRBJ1-3; D is unresolved. The CDR3 contains 15 residues. Germline V CDR1 and CDR2: SGHAT, FQNNGV. V lost 5 bases to trimming and J lost 3 bases, with 14 bases between them. CDR3 nucleotide sequence: TGTGCCAGCAGCATCAACAGCTTAGATGGAAACACCATATATTTT. Translation: CASSINSLDGNTIYF.

This clone ranks as medium-sized (0.01 to 0.1%). The chain links TRBV30 to TRBJ1-2, with 8 bases that match TRBD1. The length of the CDR3 is 13 residues. From germline, CDR1 is GTSNPN and CDR2 SVGIG (reference sequence). With 8 bases clipped from V and 4 bases from J, the junction kept 9 bases outside the gene matches. This CDR3 is CAPTGGSFYGYTF. The CDR3 DNA sequence: TGTGCCCCTACAGGGGGGTCCTTCTATGGCTACACCTTC.

The chain links TRBV28 to TRBJ1-1; no firm D call. V was shortened by 5 bases and J by 0 bases, with 4 bases between the two germline ends. Germline lookup yields CDR1 MDHEN and CDR2 SYDVKM. The CDR3 has 12 amino acids. CDR3: CASSNMNTEAFF. The CDR3 region has the DNA TGTGCCAGCAGTAACATGAACACTGAAGCTTTCTTT.

This chain connects TRBV7-2 to TRBJ2-5; 8 bases are a match to TRBD2. With the DNA end fitting TRBJ2-7 better, the J assignment may be wrong. This CDR3 is 15 amino acids long. The germline V gene has CDR1 SGHTA and CDR2 FQGNSA. CDR3 sequence (DNA): TGTGCCAGCAGCTTAATAAGCGGGAGTTCTCACGAGCAGTACTTC. Translating it yields CASSLISGSSHEQYF.

V gene TRBV28 combines with J gene TRBJ1-1, with D perhaps matching TRBD1 (6 bases). This CDR3 spans 13 amino acids. Germline V lookup: CDR1 MDHEN, CDR2 SYDVKM. Deletions cut 5 bases from V and 5 bases from J, with 12 bases between. CDR3 nucleotides: TGTGCCAGCAGTCTATACAGGGTAACTGAAGCTTTCTTT. It encodes CASSLYRVTEAFF.

This clone was recorded only once. The chain has TRBV19 and TRBJ2-3, with TRBD2 identical over 9 bases. CDR3 length: 15 amino acids. V lost 1 base to trimming and J lost 5 bases; unmatched junction nucleotides: 4. From germline, CDR1 is LNHDA and CDR2 SQIVND (reference sequence). This chain's CDR3 is CASSIVAGAVDTQYF. As DNA, the CDR3 is TGTGCCAGTAGTATAGTAGCGGGAGCAGTAGATACGCAGTATTTT.

This clone was counted a few times. J is TRBJ1-2 and V is TRBV2; 12 nucleotides agree with TRBD1. V was clipped by 6 bases and J by 8 bases; unmatched bases: 7. Germline assignment: CDR1 SNHLY and CDR2 FYNNEI. The CDR3 runs 14 residues. As DNA, the CDR3 is TGTGCCAGCAGCGACCGGGACAGGGGGCTCGGCTACACCTTC. This translates into CASSDRDRGLGYTF.

The chain uses TRBV28 and TRBJ2-7, with 11 bases identical to TRBD2. The CDR3 loop spans 15 amino acids. The junction had 4 bases not matched to a gene; V was cut back by 2 bases and J by 4 bases. The germline gives CDR1 MDHEN, CDR2 SYDVKM. The CDR3 bases are TGTGCCAGCAGTTTAGGATGGACTAGCGGGTACGAGCAGTACTTC. Encoded protein: CASSLGWTSGYEQYF.

The chain has TRBV28 and TRBJ2-1, with D tentatively TRBD2 (5 bases). The germline gives CDR1 MDHEN, CDR2 SYDVKM. Trimming took 4 bases from V and 12 from J, leaving 10 bases between them. This CDR3 contains 11 residues. The CDR3 loop is CASSSDLWQFF. The CDR3 coding sequence is TGTGCCAGCAGTTCGGACTTATGGCAGTTCTTC.

The chain employs TRBV29-1 and TRBJ2-4, with 11 bases matching TRBD2. V dropped 4 bases and J dropped 0; count of bases not matched to a gene: 11. Germline-derived CDR1 and CDR2 are SQVTM and ANQGSEA. The CDR3 sequence is 18 residues long. CDR3 sequence reads: CSVGATSGSVLAKNIQYF. The CDR3 DNA is TGCAGCGTTGGGGCAACTAGCGGGAGCGTCCTAGCCAAAAACATTCAGTACTTC.